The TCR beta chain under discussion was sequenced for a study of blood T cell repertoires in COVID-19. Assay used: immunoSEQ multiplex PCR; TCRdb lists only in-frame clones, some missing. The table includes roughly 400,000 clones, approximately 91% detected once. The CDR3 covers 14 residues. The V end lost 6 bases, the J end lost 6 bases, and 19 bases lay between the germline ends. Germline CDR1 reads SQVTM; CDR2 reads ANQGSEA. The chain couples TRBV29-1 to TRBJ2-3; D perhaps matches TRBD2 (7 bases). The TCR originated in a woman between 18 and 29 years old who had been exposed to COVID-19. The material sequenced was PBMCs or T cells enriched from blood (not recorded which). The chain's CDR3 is CSVVLGGEEDTQYF. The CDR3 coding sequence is TGCAGCGTCGTCTTAGGGGGGGAGGAGGATACGCAGTATTTT.